Listed below are T cell receptor beta chains from one sample, sequenced in a study of regulatory T cells in long-lasting Graves disease. Each CDR3 protein is one row after TCRdb ran MiXCR on the multiplex PCR reads. The table shows about 470,000 distinct CDR3 sequences, with roughly 21% occurring only once. This sample comprised peripheral blood mononuclear cells (PBMCs), obtained when the disease was refractory, from a patient treated with antithyroid drugs. These receptors originate from a female donor with Graves disease. Each CDR3 is given with its conserved first and last residue. Fields, in order: clone size, J gene, D gene, V gene, CDR3 protein, CDR3 DNA. D genes are given only for firm matches. The size of a clone is reported for some rows only, either as once, few or many, or as a class for expanded clones.

many	TRBJ2-7	TRBD1	TRBV7-2	CASSPGQGSDEQYF	TGTGCCAGCAGCCCGGGACAGGGGAGCGACGAGCAGTACTTC
many	TRBJ1-1	TRBD1	TRBV27	CASSSTGVITEAFF	TGTGCCAGCAGTTCGACAGGGGTAATAACTGAAGCTTTCTTT
NA	TRBJ1-1	NA	TRBV11-2	CASSLGGWTEAFF	TGTGCCAGCAGCTTAGGGGGTTGGACTGAAGCTTTCTTT
many	TRBJ1-1	NA	TRBV11-2	CASSTRPAAPYYTEAFF	TGTGCCAGCAGCACCCGACCTGCCGCCCCGTACTACACTGAAGCTTTCTTT
NA	TRBJ2-6	NA	TRBV4-1	CASSLTEGSGANVLTF	TGCGCCAGCAGCCTCACAGAAGGGTCCGGGGCCAACGTCCTGACTTTC
NA	TRBJ2-7	TRBD2	TRBV11-2	CASSLNAGGSSYEQYF	TGTGCCAGCAGCTTAAATGCGGGAGGTAGCTCCTACGAGCAGTACTTC
few	TRBJ1-3	NA	TRBV9	CASSVGGVNSGNTIYF	TGTGCCAGCAGCGTAGGAGGGGTGAACTCTGGAAACACCATATATTTT
NA	TRBJ2-7	NA	TRBV24-1	CATSDARDLTYEQYF	TGTGCCACCAGTGATGCCCGGGATCTAACCTACGAGCAGTACTTC
NA	TRBJ2-2	TRBD1	TRBV13	CASIRQGPDTGELFF	TGTGCCAGCATCCGACAGGGGCCCGACACCGGGGAGCTGTTTTTT
NA	TRBJ1-5	NA	TRBV7-9	CASSLDYASAAPNQPQHF	TGTGCCAGCAGCTTAGATTATGCCAGCGCGGCCCCCAATCAGCCCCAGCATTTT
many	TRBJ2-5	NA	TRBV27	CASSSPGSGQETQYF	TGTGCCAGCAGTTCGCCAGGGTCTGGGCAAGAGACCCAGTACTTC
NA	TRBJ1-2	NA	TRBV19	CASSIGEGVGYTF	TGTGCCAGTAGTATAGGAGAGGGGGTTGGCTACACCTTC
few	TRBJ2-1	NA	TRBV28	CASSLVFPRDEQFF	TGTGCCAGCAGTTTGGTCTTCCCTCGGGATGAGCAGTTCTTC
few	TRBJ2-5	NA	TRBV13	CASSLRDTREETQYF	TGTGCCAGCAGCTTAAGGGACACACGGGAGGAGACCCAGTACTTC
NA	TRBJ1-5	NA	TRBV7-6	CASSPFVGKNQPQHF	TGTGCCAGCAGCCCATTCGTAGGAAAGAATCAGCCCCAGCATTTT
NA	TRBJ1-5	NA	TRBV24-1	CATSDFGNQPQHF	TGTGCCACCAGTGATTTTGGGAATCAGCCCCAGCATTTT
many	TRBJ2-7	TRBD2	TRBV28	CASSLMGGSYEQYF	TGTGCCAGCAGTTTGATGGGGGGGTCCTACGAGCAGTACTTC
many	TRBJ2-4	TRBD2	TRBV6-2/TRBV6-3	CASSGNSGESKNIQYF	TGTGCCAGCAGTGGAAATAGCGGGGAATCAAAAAACATTCAGTACTTC
once	TRBJ2-7	TRBD2	TRBV29-1	CSVEAGGREQYF	TGCAGCGTTGAAGCGGGAGGCCGGGAGCAGTACTTC
many	TRBJ2-7	NA	TRBV11-2	CASSLDSNYEQYF	TGTGCCAGCAGCTTAGATTCGAATTACGAGCAGTACTTC